This TCR beta chain originates from a study of cytomegalovirus exposure and HLA in healthy donors. Notes on the study in general: When presence/absence was analysed, sequencing depth was taken to be roughly uniform across donors.

60 Vbeta and 13 Jbeta primers were used in PCR. TCRdb keeps only in-frame clones here, not all; method: immunoSEQ multiplex PCR. In the table there are approximately 190,000 clones, roughly 80% of which are singletons. V dropped 6 bases and J dropped 7; count of bases not matched to a gene: 7. The CDR3 covers 13 residues. Germline-derived CDR1 and CDR2 are SNHLY and FYNNEI. Notes on this clone: Its cognate antigen is unknown.

Material: PBMCs. The V call is TRBV2, the J call TRBJ1-2; 8 bases line up with TRBD1. This sequence originates from a woman aged 18 to 35 in good health and CMV-seronegative. The CDR3 DNA follows: TGTGCCAGCAGGGAGGACAGGGCGAGTGGCTACACCTTC. Protein product: CASREDRASGYTF.